One TCR beta chain is described in this entry. This clone's antigen is unknown. Base-call qualities are not available, and no considerably larger clone is one nucleotide away. No treatment had been received by any patient before thyroid surgery. Using T-cell receptor beta sequencing, the researchers looked back retrospectively at clinical samples from patients, gathered between about 2012 and 2018. The data belong to a study of metastatic and nonmetastatic thyroid tumors (dated by TCRdb to about 2020). Describing the broader study: Repertoires were compared across peripheral blood and tumor or nodule tissue samples from malignant and benign thyroid patients. Broad study findings and their caveats: TCR beta diversity was reported as significantly higher in malignant tumors than in benign nodules, in both blood and tumor samples.

The germline V gene (reference sequence) specifies SEHNR as CDR1 and FQNEAQ as CDR2. Trimming accounts for 5 bases at V and 16 bases at J, while the number of junction bases matched to no gene is 7. The CDR3, cysteine through phenylalanine, is 11 amino acids long. Only the CDR3 part of the read is kept: 33 bases, read in frame from the first base. Libraries were prepared through PCR. Sequencing used an Illumina HiSeq 4000. The TCR beta-chain CDR3 region of each patient was profiled by high-throughput sequencing. As for the original processing: A classifier to discriminate distant-metastatic papillary thyroid cancer patients was built from CDR3 differences across clinicopathological groups. The Shannon index was used to assess repertoire diversity, and the Morisita-Horn index was used to assess tumor-blood repertoire similarity. TCRdb reanalyzed the raw reads on its own, using fastp at Q25 for trimming and MiXCR for clone calling, and kept in-frame beta chains. It is TCRdb's table, rather than the study itself, that gives the V and J calls and clone size. The sample table records approximately 32,000 clones; 20% to 25% of these occur just once. The ten largest clones represent less than 4% of the sample.

Recombination connected TRBV7-9 to TRBJ1-3; 8 middle bases align to TRBD1. This receptor was identified in a male donor with papillary thyroid cancer or a benign thyroid nodule (not recorded which). Some clones in this sample may be carry-over from other donors' samples. The sample consisted of tumor tissue. The CDR3 is CASSPGTGDYF. The DNA is as follows: TGTGCCAGCAGCCCCGGGACAGGCGATTATTTT.